The 9 T cell receptor beta chains reported below all come from one sample, sequenced in a study of PD-L1 blockade in urothelial cancer. This table comes from immunoSEQ multiplex PCR, and its TCRdb copy is limited to in-frame clones, with some not included. The sample yields just over 20,000 clones, around 89% seen once. The starting material was PBMCs, obtained around atezolizumab (anti-PD-L1) treatment. The receptors derive from a woman aged 55-75 years with urothelial cancer.

The chain employs TRBV5-1 and TRBJ2-1, with D possibly matching TRBD1 (6 bases). The germline gives CDR1 SGHRS, CDR2 YFSETQ. Deletions cut 0 bases from V and 8 bases from J, with 12 bases between. This CDR3 is built from 14 residues. The CDR3 here is CASSLAHRDYEQFF. The CDR3 DNA follows: TGCGCCAGCAGCTTGGCCCACAGGGATTATGAGCAGTTCTTC.

In its sample, this clone was seen a few times. The chain carries TRBV27 and TRBJ2-7; TRBD1 matches at 11 bases. CDR3 length: 15 residues. From germline, CDR1 is MNHEY and CDR2 SMNVEV (reference sequence). The V gene end was trimmed by 2 bases and the J gene end by 2 bases; junction bases not matched to a gene: 2. CDR3 protein: CASSLTGQGAYEQYF. As DNA, the CDR3 is TGTGCCAGCAGTTTAACGGGACAGGGGGCCTACGAGCAGTACTTC.

The chain uses TRBV27 and TRBJ1-2, with 7 nucleotides matching TRBD1. The CDR3 has 15 amino acids. Per germline, CDR1 MNHEY and CDR2 SMNVEV (reference sequence). The ends lost 5 bases at V and 3 bases at J; junction bases unmatched: 9. This CDR3 reads CASSTRQGGDYGYTF. Here the CDR3 DNA reads TGTGCCAGCAGTACCCGACAGGGCGGTGACTATGGCTACACCTTC.

The V and J genes are TRBV29-1 and TRBJ1-5, with D tentatively TRBD1 (5 bases). V shed 6 bases and J shed 3 bases, with 12 bases lying between them. This CDR3 contains 13 residues. Germline assignment: CDR1 SQVTM and CDR2 ANQGSEA. The CDR3 protein is CSVATGINQPQHF. CDR3 sequence (DNA): TGCAGCGTAGCAACAGGAATCAATCAGCCCCAGCATTTT.

Only one count was recorded for this clone. The chain recombines TRBV25-1 with TRBJ2-3; 9 bases are shared with TRBD2. V lost 3 bases to trimming and J lost 8 bases; unmatched junction nucleotides: 6. This CDR3 contains 14 residues. CDR1 MGHDK and CDR2 SYGVNS come from the germline V gene. The CDR3 protein is CASSDPMTSGTQYF. CDR3 nucleotides: TGTGCCAGCAGTGACCCAATGACTAGCGGTACGCAGTATTTT.

The V gene is TRBV14, the J gene TRBJ2-7; 7 nucleotides line up with TRBD1. The J segment lost 7 bases and the V segment lost 0 bases, leaving 12 bases of the junction unmatched. There are 16 residues in the CDR3. From germline, CDR1 is SGHDN and CDR2 FVKESK. This CDR3 reads CASSQDMWTGLGEQYF. DNA for the CDR3: TGTGCCAGCAGCCAAGATATGTGGACAGGCCTTGGGGAGCAGTACTTC.

V and J are TRBV28 and TRBJ2-2; D is undetermined. Trimming pared 5 bases from V and 2 bases from J, leaving 3 bases between. The CDR3 length is 12 residues. The germline V gene has CDR1 MDHEN and CDR2 SYDVKM. CDR3: CASSPNTGELFF. DNA of the CDR3: TGTGCCAGCAGTCCAAACACCGGGGAGCTGTTTTTT.

The CDR3 region has the DNA TGTGCCAGCAGCTTAGAGCTAGTTCCCGCGCAGACTGAAGCTTTCTTT. It codes for CASSLELVPAQTEAFF. This chain uses TRBV11-1 with TRBJ1-1, with D uncertain. The ends were cut back, 1 base at V and 5 bases at J, with 17 bases in the middle. The CDR3 contains 16 residues. CDR1 SGHAT and CDR2 FQDESV come from the germline V gene (reference sequence).

The chain has TRBV2 and TRBJ2-4; D possibly corresponds to TRBD2 (5 bases). Germline V CDR1 and CDR2: SNHLY, FYNNEI. The CDR3 extends over 13 amino acids. Trimming stripped 4 bases from V and 7 bases from J, with 11 bases between. In DNA, the CDR3 is TGTGCCAGCAGTGCCGGGGTCACTAACATTCAGTACTTC. Amino acids: CASSAGVTNIQYF.